The following is a TCR beta chain sequence with its context. The target antigen is unknown. The sample is drawn from a study of CD8 T cells in ankylosing spondylitis. Points from the study as a whole: In reactive arthritis synovial fluid and blood, some motif variants had been reported before.

Making the TCR beta libraries involved quantitative 5'-RACE with molecular barcodes. TCRdb fed the 5' RACE reads into MiXCR, producing one record per CDR3 protein. The data contain around 320,000 distinct CDR3 sequences, 20% to 25% of them singletons. Germline loops: CDR1 SGHVS, CDR2 FQNEAQ. This CDR3 comprises 16 residues. The J segment lost 0 bases and the V segment lost 4 bases, leaving 5 bases of the junction unmatched. This chain links TRBV7-8 with TRBJ2-1; 8 nucleotides align to TRBD2. The sample was blood, either unsorted or a sorted T cell fraction (not recorded which). The origin of this receptor is a female donor with ankylosing spondylitis or in good health (not recorded which). The DNA of the CDR3 is TGTGCCAGCAGCTCCCGAAGCGGGAGCTCCTACAATGAGCAGTTCTTC. It codes for CASSSRSGSSYNEQFF.